The 20 T cell receptor beta chains reported below all come from one sample, sequenced in a study of technical replicates of blood from several donors. The method was immunoSEQ multiplex PCR; TCRdb's version includes in-frame clones alone and lacks a portion of them. The table records roughly 81,000 clones, about 97% of them present only once. The specimen was T cells isolated from PBMCs. The source is a human donor in good health.

The chain has TRBV6-6 and TRBJ2-1, with 10 nucleotides matching TRBD1. The CDR3 loop spans 14 amino acids. Losses at the gene ends were 5 bases for V and 9 bases for J; bases not matched to a gene: 7. Germline CDR1 is MNHNY and CDR2 is SVGAGI (reference sequence). The CDR3 sequence: CASSPGTGVGEQFF. CDR3 sequence (DNA): TGTGCCAGCAGTCCCGGGACAGGGGTCGGTGAGCAGTTCTTC.

The chain recombines TRBV2 with TRBJ2-3; D is ambiguous. With 7 bases removed from V and 5 bases from J, the gap between germline ends came to 10 bases. Looked up from germline, CDR1 is SNHLY and CDR2 is FYNNEI. The CDR3 has 12 residues. The CDR3 region has the DNA TGTGCCAGCAATATGTTTAGAGATACGCAGTATTTT. This codes for CASNMFRDTQYF. The full variable domain, its missing parts supplied by reference TRBV2 and TRBJ2-3, is EPEVTQTPSHQVTQMGQEVILRCVPISNHLYFYWYRQILGQKVEFLVSFYNNEISEKSEIFDDQFSVERPDGSNFTLKIRSTKLEDSAMYFCASNMFRDTQYFGPGTRLTVL.

The V call is TRBV4-1, the J call TRBJ2-2; TRBD2 might be the D (5 bases). Trimming removed 0 bases from V and 3 bases from J, with 5 bases in between. CDR3 length: 14 amino acids. Germline V gene lookup returns CDR1 MGHRA and CDR2 YSYEKL. The CDR3 sequence is CASSQERDTGELFF. Written as DNA, the CDR3 is TGCGCCAGCAGCCAAGAGAGGGACACCGGGGAGCTGTTTTTT.

J is TRBJ2-7 and V is TRBV30, with D perhaps TRBD2 (7 bases). V shed 3 bases and J shed 6 bases, with 18 bases lying between them. The CDR3 totals 14 residues. Germline V lookup: CDR1 GTSNPN, CDR2 SVGIG (reference sequence). CDR3 sequence: CAWSMGGAFSEQYF. CDR3 sequence (DNA): TGTGCCTGGAGCATGGGGGGGGCCTTCTCCGAGCAGTACTTC.

The chain joins TRBV2 to TRBJ2-1; possible D gene TRBD2, 7 bases. Trimming shortened V by 3 bases and J by 1 base, and 13 bases separated the two germline ends. This CDR3 region has 16 residues. The germline CDR1 and CDR2 sequences are SNHLY and FYNNEI. CDR3 coding DNA: TGTGCCAGCAGTGAGATAGGGGGGGGGTCCTACAATGAGCAGTTCTTC. Its translation: CASSEIGGGSYNEQFF. The entire variable domain, with the rest obtained from reference TRBV2 and TRBJ2-1, is as follows: EPEVTQTPSHQVTQMGQEVILRCVPISNHLYFYWYRQILGQKVEFLVSFYNNEISEKSEIFDDQFSVERPDGSNFTLKIRSTKLEDSAMYFCASSEIGGGSYNEQFFGPGTRLTVL.

The genes are TRBV4-2 and TRBJ2-7; 8 nucleotides match TRBD2. The CDR3 contains 15 residues. The ends lost 2 bases at V and 4 bases at J; junction bases unmatched: 7. Germline values: CDR1 LGHNA, CDR2 YNFKEQ. This CDR3 is CASSQTGTRKYEQYF. CDR3 coding DNA: TGTGCCAGCAGCCAAACCGGGACTAGGAAATACGAGCAGTACTTC.

The chain combines TRBV9 with TRBJ1-1; D unresolved. Trimming cost V 0 bases and J 2 bases, with 8 bases left between them. CDR3 length: 14 residues. Germline V gene data show CDR1 as SGDLS and CDR2 as YYNGEE. CDR3 sequence (DNA): TGTGCCAGCAGCGTAGCTACCTCTAACACTGAAGCTTTCTTT. Its translation: CASSVATSNTEAFF. Based on the CDR3 plus reference TRBV9 and TRBJ1-1, the full variable domain is DSGVTQTPKHLITATGQRVTLRCSPRSGDLSVYWYQQSLDQGLQFLIQYYNGEERAKGNILERFSAQQFPDLHSELNLSSLELGDSALYFCASSVATSNTEAFFGQGTRLTVV.

DNA of the CDR3: TGTGCCAGCAGTGATCGCACTAGCGGGCACTCCTACGAGCAGTACTTC. Protein: CASSDRTSGHSYEQYF. The chain is built from TRBV6-1 and TRBJ2-7; TRBD2 matches 9 bases. This CDR3 is 16 amino acids long. Germline assignment: CDR1 MNHNS and CDR2 SASEGT. The ends lost 3 bases at V and 0 bases at J; junction bases unmatched: 6.

V and J are TRBV7-9 and TRBJ1-4; TRBD1 might be the D (5 bases). CDR1 is SEHNR and CDR2 is FQNEAQ in the germline V gene (reference sequence). The germline V and J ends were trimmed by 0 bases and 7 bases, with 9 bases remaining between them. The CDR3 has 14 amino acids. The CDR3 loop reads CASSLAGLGEKLFF. The CDR3 DNA reads as TGTGCCAGCAGCTTAGCGGGACTCGGTGAAAAACTGTTTTTT.

V is TRBV6-5 and J is TRBJ2-3; 10 nucleotides align to TRBD2. V shed 0 bases and J 7 bases; nucleotides not matched to a gene: 4. The CDR3 consists of 15 residues. CDR1 is MNHEY, CDR2 SVGAGI, per germline. CDR3 protein: CASSYSASGSYTQYF. CDR3 DNA: TGTGCCAGCAGTTACTCAGCTAGCGGGAGTTATACGCAGTATTTT.

In this sample, this clone turned up once. The chain is built from TRBV11-2 and TRBJ2-3, with no clear D. Deletions cut 1 base from V and 6 bases from J, with 5 bases between. CDR3 length: 12 amino acids. Germline V gene lookup returns CDR1 SGHAT and CDR2 FQNNGV. This CDR3 is CASSLGLDTQYF. The CDR3 region has the DNA TGTGCCAGCAGCTTAGGTCTTGATACGCAGTATTTT.

The V gene is TRBV4-1, the J gene TRBJ2-5; TRBD1 is a possible D gene (5 bases). CDR1 is MGHRA and CDR2 is YSYEKL in the germline V gene. CDR3 length: 15 amino acids. The V end was cut by 2 bases, the J end by 3 bases, with 13 bases between. CDR3 protein: CASSQFDRNKETQYF. As DNA, the CDR3 is TGCGCCAGCAGCCAATTCGACAGAAACAAAGAGACCCAGTACTTC.

V usage is TRBV5-1 and J usage is TRBJ2-7; tentatively, D is TRBD1 (6 bases). Germline V gene data show CDR1 as SGHRS and CDR2 as YFSETQ. V gave up 0 bases and J gave up 1 base, with 14 bases separating them. The length of the CDR3 is 16 residues. This CDR3 is CASSLDGQKNSYEQYF. For the CDR3, the DNA is TGCGCCAGCAGCTTGGATGGACAGAAAAATTCCTACGAGCAGTACTTC.

J is TRBJ1-1 and V is TRBV18, with D unclear. Germline lookup yields CDR1 KGHSH and CDR2 LQKENI. Trimming shortened V by 0 bases and J by 4 bases, and 18 bases separated the two germline ends. The CDR3 consists of 17 residues. The CDR3 bases are TGTGCCAGCTCACCACCGAATGCGGGCGTCTATGGCACTGAAGCTTTCTTT. This gives the protein CASSPPNAGVYGTEAFF. The whole variable domain, filled in from reference TRBV18 and TRBJ1-1, reads NAGVMQNPRHLVRRRGQEARLRCSPMKGHSHVYWYRQLPEEGLKFMVYLQKENIIDESGMPKERFSAEFPKEGPSILRIQQVVRGDSAAYFCASSPPNAGVYGTEAFFGQGTRLTVV.

Here the CDR3 reads CSVGMLGTRRGRTATGELFF. DNA for the CDR3: TGCAGCGTTGGGATGTTAGGGACTAGGCGAGGAAGAACGGCCACCGGGGAGCTGTTTTTT. The rearrangement joins TRBV29-1 to TRBJ2-2, with 8 bases lining up with TRBD2. The trim removed 4 bases at V and 4 bases at J, leaving 23 bases unmatched. This CDR3 contains 20 residues. Per the germline V gene, CDR1 is SQVTM and CDR2 is ANQGSEA.

The chain recombines TRBV10-3 with TRBJ2-7, with 9 positions matching TRBD2. Germline V lookup: CDR1 ENHRY, CDR2 SYGVKD. Losses at the gene ends were 3 bases for V and 2 bases for J; bases not matched to a gene: 5. The CDR3 is 15 residues long. DNA for the CDR3: TGTGCCATCAGTGATCAGCGGGGGGTTACCTACGAGCAGTACTTC. Amino acids: CAISDQRGVTYEQYF.

V and J are TRBV7-9 and TRBJ2-3; D remains ambiguous. The CDR3 has 15 residues. V lost 5 bases and J lost 4, with 16 bases in between. The germline gives CDR1 SEHNR, CDR2 FQNEAQ (reference sequence). The CDR3 nucleotides read TGTGCCAGCAGCACAACCGGGTATAGGCCAGATACGCAGTATTTT. Translated, it gives CASSTTGYRPDTQYF.

The V gene is TRBV5-5, the J gene TRBJ1-1, with 9 bases matching TRBD1. This CDR3 has 14 residues. The germline CDR1 and CDR2 sequences are SGHKS and YYEKEE (reference sequence). The trim removed 4 bases at V and 10 bases at J, leaving 11 bases unmatched. CDR3 amino acids: CASSRLSPGQGAFF. As DNA, the CDR3 is TGTGCCAGCAGCCGACTTTCCCCGGGACAGGGAGCTTTCTTT.

This clone was seen a single time. J is TRBJ2-5 and V is TRBV5-6, with TRBD2 matching 13 bases. Germline V gives CDR1 SGHDT, CDR2 YYEEEE. V lost 1 base to trimming and J lost 6 bases; unmatched junction nucleotides: 3. The CDR3 is 15 residues long. The CDR3 DNA sequence: TGTGCCAGCAGCTTGTGGACTAGCGGGAGCCAGACCCAGTACTTC. Translating gives CASSLWTSGSQTQYF.

The chain employs TRBV4-1 and TRBJ1-1; D remains unclear. V lost 6 bases and J 5 bases, leaving 16 bases between the germline ends. Looked up from germline, CDR1 is MGHRA and CDR2 is YSYEKL. This CDR3 has 14 amino acids. CDR3 coding DNA: TGCGCCAGCAGTCTAGACCCTGTCGGGACTGAAGCTTTCTTT. Translated, it gives CASSLDPVGTEAFF.